This T cell receptor beta chain stems from a study of CD8 T cells in Susac syndrome. The CDR3 extends over 15 amino acids. Trimming pared 3 bases from V and 8 bases from J, leaving 17 bases between. CDR1 is MDHEN and CDR2 is SYDVKM in the germline V gene. The authors sequenced TCR beta from blood CD8+ and CD4+ T cells. The multiple sclerosis controls comprised treatment-naive patients whose relapsing-remitting disease was stable or active. Reverse transcription used roughly 0.5 to 1 ug RNA and random hexamers. The amplification used immunoSEQ multiplex PCR on TCR beta CDR3; it spanned 54 Vbeta and 13 Jbeta. MiXCR, applied by TCRdb to the immunoSEQ multiplex PCR reads, yields one record per CDR3 protein. This table holds about 400,000 distinct CDR3 sequences, approximately 85% found once.

J is TRBJ2-1 and V is TRBV28; a possible D gene is TRBD2 (5 bases). The sequence was obtained from a human donor with multiple sclerosis. Sequenced sample: CD8+ T cells from PBMCs. For the CDR3, the DNA is TGTGCCAGCAGTTTGGGAGTAGCCCCAAGGGATGAGCAGTTCTTC. Its protein product is CASSLGVAPRDEQFF.